This entry concerns a single T cell receptor beta chain. The sample originates from a study of blood T cell repertoires in COVID-19. Original processing notes: It was from reference gene primer amplification that nucleated cell counts were estimated. Produced via immunoSEQ multiplex PCR; TCRdb's table is partial and in-frame only. Clone size and V and J calls were adopted from that table, with D and trimming inferred from the DNA. The sample gives 110,000 to 150,000 clones, approximately 73% of which show up once; 4% to 4.5% is in the top ten. Trimming took 3 bases from V and 4 from J; bases not matched to a gene: 17. Germline V CDR1 and CDR2: MDHEN, SYDVKM. The CDR3 covers 20 residues.

V usage is TRBV28 and J usage is TRBJ1-3; 11 bases line up with TRBD1. This clonotype was sampled from a man between 60 and 70 years old with acute or convalescent COVID-19. The sequencing sample was made of peripheral blood. CDR3 loop: CASSFPRDRGEAFAGNTIYF. The DNA for the CDR3 is TGTGCCAGCAGTTTCCCGAGGGACAGGGGGGAGGCTTTCGCAGGAAACACCATATATTTT. Full variable domain (remainder filled in from reference TRBV28 and TRBJ1-3): DVKVTQSSRYLVKRTGEKVFLECVQDMDHENMFWYRQDPGLGLRLIYFSYDVKMKEKGDIPEGYSVSREKKERFSLILESASTNQTSMYLCASSFPRDRGEAFAGNTIYFGEGSWLTVV.